This T cell receptor beta chain is from a study of T cell repertoires in aging, cancer and after chemotherapy. The CDR3 runs to 13 residues. CDR1 and CDR2 from the germline V gene are GTSNPN and SVGIG (reference sequence). The V end was cut by 0 bases, the J end by 3 bases, with 8 bases between. A mixed TRB-A/B primer pool amplified rearranged TRB by multiplex touch-down PCR. Using its own MiXCR run on the multiplex PCR reads, TCRdb lists one record per CDR3 protein. The sample contains 3,500 to 5,000 distinct CDR3 sequences, approximately 24% of which appear only once. TCR beta rearrangements were amplified from peripheral blood genomic DNA. This clonotype was detected a few times.

The rearrangement joins TRBV30 to TRBJ1-1, with D possibly TRBD1 on 5 matching bases. The TCR sequence derives from a human donor with a blood cancer. Sequencing used blood. The DNA for the CDR3 is TGTGCCTGGAGTGTAAAAGGGGACACTGAAGCTTTCTTT. Translating it yields CAWSVKGDTEAFF.